This T cell receptor (beta chain) derives from a study of blood T cell repertoires in COVID-19. Study context: Acute-phase and convalescent COVID-19 samples originated in the United States, Italy and Spain. The cDNA or gDNA used as material had been derived from T cells, B-cell-depleted T cells, or PBMCs.

Original methodology: Amplification of reference gene primers was used by the study to estimate nucleated cell counts. Here immunoSEQ multiplex PCR was the method, and the copy in TCRdb shows in-frame clones only, minus some. That table supplies the V and J calls and clone size; D and trimming were determined from the DNA. The data contain roughly 300,000 clones, 75% to 90% of them singletons. Germline V gives CDR1 LNHDA, CDR2 SQIVND (reference sequence). This CDR3 has 15 residues. Trimming pared 4 bases from V and 4 bases from J, leaving 14 bases between. The sample holds a few counts of this clone. V and J are TRBV19 and TRBJ1-5; no firm D call. This receptor was identified in a woman in her forties who had recovered from COVID-19. Sequencing used peripheral blood. Here the CDR3 reads CASSTLAGKNQPQHF. The CDR3 DNA reads TGTGCCAGTAGTACCCTGGCGGGGAAGAATCAGCCCCAGCATTTT.